This entry lists 7 T cell receptor beta chains sequenced from one sample in a study of shared clonotypes between healthy human individuals. Sequencing used immunoSEQ multiplex PCR; TCRdb keeps in-frame clones, though not all of them. This table has approximately 500,000 clones, approximately 79% appearing once. The specimen was PBMCs. All receptors derive from a woman aged 40 to 55 in good health. Some clones in this sample may be carry-over from other donors' samples.

The V gene is TRBV18, the J gene TRBJ1-2; D is uncertain. CDR3 length: 13 residues. Trimming cost V 3 bases and J 4 bases, with 9 bases left between them. CDR1 is KGHSH, CDR2 LQKENI, per germline. CDR3 protein: CASSPEAGYGYTF. As DNA, the CDR3 is TGTGCCAGCTCACCCGAGGCGGGCTATGGCTACACCTTC.

The chain carries TRBV7-2 and TRBJ2-3, with 9 bases lining up with TRBD2. The CDR3 is made up of 16 amino acids. V lost 3 bases and J lost 2; bases outside the gene matches: 6. CDR1 is SGHTA and CDR2 is FQGNSA in the germline V gene. The CDR3 coding sequence is TGTGCCAGCAGCTTGACTAGCGGAGGGTCCACAGATACGCAGTATTTT. Translating gives CASSLTSGGSTDTQYF.

This sequence joins TRBV5-1 and TRBJ1-1; D ambiguous. Germline CDR1 SGHRS, CDR2 YFSETQ. Trimming cost V 2 bases and J 0 bases, with 11 bases left between them. The CDR3 sequence is 15 residues long. Here the CDR3 DNA reads TGCGCCAGCAGCTTACAGAACGCCTTGAACACTGAAGCTTTCTTT. Protein: CASSLQNALNTEAFF. The whole variable domain, filled in from reference TRBV5-1 and TRBJ1-1, reads KAGVTQTPRYLIKTRGQQVTLSCSPISGHRSVSWYQQTPGQGLQFLFEYFSETQRNKGNFPGRFSGRQFSNSRSEMNVSTLELGDSALYLCASSLQNALNTEAFFGQGTRLTVV.

The table lists this clone with a few counts. For the CDR3, the DNA is TGTGCCAACCTAGCGGGAGGGCCCTATGAGCAGTTCTTC. Its translation: CANLAGGPYEQFF. V gene TRBV6-5 combines with J gene TRBJ2-1; 12 nucleotides agree with TRBD2. V was pared by 10 bases and J by 8 bases, with 6 bases of the junction left unmatched. CDR1 and CDR2 (germline): MNHEY, SVGAGI. This CDR3 spans 13 amino acids.

The chain is built from TRBV19 and TRBJ2-5; D tentatively reads TRBD1 or TRBD2 (6 bases each). Germline V CDR1 and CDR2: LNHDA, SQIVND (reference sequence). The V and J ends lost 4 bases and 5 bases respectively, with 14 bases between them. This CDR3 contains 14 residues. The CDR3 reads CASSTRGLGETQYF. Here the CDR3 DNA reads TGTGCCAGTAGTACCAGGGGACTCGGGGAGACCCAGTACTTC.

V and J are TRBV6-4 and TRBJ2-1; 12 bases line up with TRBD2. The CDR3 totals 16 residues. The germline gives CDR1 MRHNA, CDR2 SNTAGT. V dropped 3 bases and J dropped 6; count of bases not matched to a gene: 6. In DNA form, the CDR3 reads TGTGCCAGCAGTGAAGAAGGACTAGCGGGATCCAATGAGCAGTTCTTC. Amino acids: CASSEEGLAGSNEQFF.

This chain links TRBV2 with TRBJ2-1; 14 nucleotides agree with TRBD2. The ends lost 6 bases at V and 1 base at J; junction bases unmatched: 5. CDR1 is SNHLY, CDR2 FYNNEI, per germline. CDR3 size: 17 residues. In DNA, the CDR3 is TGTGCCAGCAGCAATGGACTAGCGGGAGGATCCTACAATGAGCAGTTCTTC. As protein: CASSNGLAGGSYNEQFF.